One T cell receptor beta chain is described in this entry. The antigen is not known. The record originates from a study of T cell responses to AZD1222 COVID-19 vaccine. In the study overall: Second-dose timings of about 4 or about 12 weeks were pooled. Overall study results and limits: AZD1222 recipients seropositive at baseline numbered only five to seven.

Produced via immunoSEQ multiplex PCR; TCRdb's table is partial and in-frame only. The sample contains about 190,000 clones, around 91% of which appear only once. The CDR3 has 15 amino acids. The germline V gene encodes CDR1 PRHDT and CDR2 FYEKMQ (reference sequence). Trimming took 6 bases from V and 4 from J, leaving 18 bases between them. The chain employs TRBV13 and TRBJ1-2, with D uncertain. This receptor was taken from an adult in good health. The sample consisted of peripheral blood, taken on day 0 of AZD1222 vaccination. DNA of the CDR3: TGTGCCAGCAGTGCTCAGGAGGGCTGGGTCTATGGCTACACCTTC. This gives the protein CASSAQEGWVYGYTF.